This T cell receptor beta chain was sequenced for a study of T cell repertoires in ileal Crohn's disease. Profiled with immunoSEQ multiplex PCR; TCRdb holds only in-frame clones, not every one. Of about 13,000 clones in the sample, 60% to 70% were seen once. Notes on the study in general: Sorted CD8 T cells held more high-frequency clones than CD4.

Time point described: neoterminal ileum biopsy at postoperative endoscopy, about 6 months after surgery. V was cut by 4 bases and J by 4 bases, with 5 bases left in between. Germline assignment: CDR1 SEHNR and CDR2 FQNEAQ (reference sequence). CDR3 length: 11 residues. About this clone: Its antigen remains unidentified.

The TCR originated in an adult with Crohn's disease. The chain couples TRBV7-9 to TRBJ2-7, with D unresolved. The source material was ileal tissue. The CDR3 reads CASSYRYEQYF. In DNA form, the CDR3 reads TGTGCCAGCAGCTATCGTTACGAGCAGTACTTC.